This entry concerns a single T cell receptor (beta chain). This entry is derived from a study of Graves' ophthalmopathy and Graves' hyperthyroidism. The CDR3 is made up of 15 amino acids. The junction had 9 bases not matched to a gene; V was cut back by 5 bases and J by 4 bases. CDR1 is SNHLY and CDR2 is FYNNEI in the germline V gene. Amplification from RNA transcripts yielded the TCR beta CDR3 regions. Amplification began with first-round RT-PCR using HTBI primers, then second-round multiplex PCR was performed. TCRdb re-derived calls from the multiplex PCR reads in MiXCR, one entry per CDR3 protein. The data hold roughly 1.1 million distinct CDR3 sequences, with about two fifths observed a single time. Hyperthyroidism cases were recent diagnoses of under 2 months' duration in people aged 18 to 65. Uncontrolled infections, other autoimmune diseases, pregnancy or lactation barred patients from enrollment.

The source material was peripheral blood or thyroid tissue (not recorded which). This TCR derives from an adult man with Graves' hyperthyroidism. This chain links TRBV2 with TRBJ1-2; 8 bases map to TRBD1. CDR3 nucleotides: TGTGCCAGCAGTCCATCACAGGGGGGTGGCTATGGCTACACCTTC. Translating it yields CASSPSQGGGYGYTF.